This entry lists 14 T cell receptor beta chains sequenced from one sample in a study of PD-L1 blockade in urothelial cancer (TCRdb year 2017). Taken with the paper, the label for time point translates to: peripheral blood 6 weeks after treatment start. Library preparation employed the immunoSEQ multiplex PCR assay. As stored in TCRdb, this immuneACCESS dataset retains in-frame rearrangements with V and J assigned. A fraction of the clones does not appear; measured against another copy, unresolved V genes explain less than half of the discrepancy, and the remainder lacks a known reason. The sample profile shows more than 95,000 clones; approximately 85% of them were found once. Together, the top ten hold 2.4% of the sample. This material consisted of PBMCs, taken around atezolizumab (anti-PD-L1) treatment. Receptors were obtained from a man over 45 with urothelial cancer.

V gene TRBV7-6 combines with J gene TRBJ2-7; TRBD2 matches 8 bases. CDR1 SGHVS and CDR2 FNYEAQ come from the germline V gene. Trimming cost V 5 bases and J 3 bases; bases outside gene matches: 6. The CDR3 sequence is 14 residues long. The DNA of the CDR3 is TGTGCCAGCAGCCTAGGGAGCGGGAGCTACGAGCAGTACTTC. It specifies CASSLGSGSYEQYF.

The V gene is TRBV5-1, the J gene TRBJ1-4; possible D gene TRBD1, 5 bases. V lost 2 bases, J lost 5 bases, and 7 bases lay in between. There are 13 residues in the CDR3. Germline V gives CDR1 SGHRS, CDR2 YFSETQ. The CDR3 DNA reads as TGCGCCAGCAGCTTTGCAGGGAATGAAAAACTGTTTTTT. It is translated as CASSFAGNEKLFF.

The J gene is TRBJ1-3, the V gene TRBV9; D not resolved. The CDR3 totals 14 residues. Germline V gene lookup returns CDR1 SGDLS and CDR2 YYNGEE. Trimming took 0 bases from V and 3 from J, leaving 7 bases between them. The CDR3 DNA reads as TGTGCCAGCAGCGTAGGGCAAATTGGAAACACCATATATTTT. It translates to CASSVGQIGNTIYF.

V usage is TRBV27 and J usage is TRBJ2-1; possibly TRBD2 for D (6 bases). V dropped 6 bases and J dropped 7 bases, with 22 bases sitting between them. Per germline, CDR1 MNHEY and CDR2 SMNVEV (reference sequence). CDR3 length equals 16 residues. CDR3 DNA sequence: TGTGCCAGCAGCTCCCCAGCCGCCGGGAGTCGGAATGAGCAGTTCTTC. This codes for CASSSPAAGSRNEQFF.

The chain is built from TRBV19 and TRBJ2-5; 8 bases are a match to TRBD2. The CDR3 loop spans 14 amino acids. V lost 4 bases, J lost 10 bases, and 11 bases stayed unmatched. Germline values: CDR1 LNHDA, CDR2 SQIVND (reference sequence). The CDR3 spells CASSTRPGLGVQYF. CDR3 nucleotide sequence: TGTGCCAGTAGTACGCGACCGGGACTAGGGGTCCAGTACTTC.

The chain recombines TRBV14 with TRBJ2-3; TRBD2 aligns across 8 bases. This CDR3 comprises 16 residues. CDR1 and CDR2 from the germline V gene are SGHDN and FVKESK. V lost 2 bases, J lost 1 base, and 5 bases stayed unmatched. The chain's CDR3 is CASSQLSGGRTDTQYF. In DNA, the CDR3 is TGTGCCAGCAGCCAACTCTCGGGAGGGCGCACAGATACGCAGTATTTT.

The CDR3 sequence: CAGSLGGYGYTF. In nucleotides, the CDR3 is TGTGCCGGGTCTTTGGGAGGGTATGGCTACACCTTC. The chain joins TRBV6-6 to TRBJ1-2, with unresolved D. CDR1 is MNHNY, CDR2 SVGAGI, per germline (reference sequence). The CDR3 spans 12 residues. Deletions cut 11 bases from V and 5 bases from J, with 15 bases between.

This sequence joins TRBV25-1 and TRBJ2-1; perhaps TRBD2 as D (5 bases). The CDR3 totals 16 residues. Germline V gene lookup returns CDR1 MGHDK and CDR2 SYGVNS. V lost 0 bases to trimming and J lost 5 bases, with 14 bases between them. As DNA, the CDR3 is TGTGCCAGCAGTGAATATTTGAGGGCTTTCCACAATGAGCAGTTCTTC. This gives the protein CASSEYLRAFHNEQFF. Combining the CDR3 with reference TRBV25-1 and TRBJ2-1 gives the whole variable domain EADIYQTPRYLVIGTGKKITLECSQTMGHDKMYWYQQDPGMELHLIHYSYGVNSTEKGDLSSESTVSRIRTEHFPLTLESARPSHTSQYLCASSEYLRAFHNEQFFGPGTRLTVL.

The CDR3 DNA sequence: TGTGCCGGCCGGGACAGCCACACTGAAGCTTTCTTT. Its protein is CAGRDSHTEAFF. The chain links TRBV6-6 to TRBJ1-1; 7 positions agree with TRBD1. Germline loops: CDR1 MNHNY, CDR2 SVGAGI (reference sequence). V gave up 11 bases and J gave up 3 bases; unmatched junction bases: 6. This CDR3 has 12 residues.

This rearrangement joins TRBV15 to TRBJ2-1; TRBD2 aligns across 11 bases. Unmatched junction bases numbered 9, after V lost 0 bases and J lost 5 bases. The germline CDR1 and CDR2 sequences are LNHNV and YYDKDF (reference sequence). The CDR3 spans 18 residues. CDR3 bases: TGTGCCACCAGCAGAGATACCCTAGCGGGAGGCACTAACAATGAGCAGTTCTTC. It specifies CATSRDTLAGGTNNEQFF.

This chain connects TRBV2 to TRBJ2-3; 10 bases align to TRBD2. This CDR3 region has 16 residues. V lost 5 bases to trimming and J lost 5 bases; unmatched junction nucleotides: 10. CDR1 is SNHLY, CDR2 FYNNEI, per germline. The CDR3 DNA reads TGTGCCAGCAGTCTACCCCGACTAGCGGGCAGAGATACGCAGTATTTT. Translation gives CASSLPRLAGRDTQYF.

This clone occurred once. The J gene is TRBJ2-5, the V gene TRBV18; no firm D call. CDR3 length: 13 residues. Trimming removed 3 bases from V and 1 base from J, with 6 bases in between. In germline, CDR1 is KGHSH, CDR2 LQKENI. As DNA, the CDR3 is TGTGCCAGCTCACCCCTCCCCCAAGAGACCCAGTACTTC. Its protein product is CASSPLPQETQYF.

V is TRBV5-6 and J is TRBJ2-7; TRBD2 matches 7 bases. J gave up 1 base and V 4 bases, and 14 bases lay outside the gene matches. This CDR3 is built from 17 residues. From germline, CDR1 is SGHDT and CDR2 YYEEEE. The CDR3, as DNA: TGTGCCAGCAGCCCCAGTGCGGGTAGCGGGCTGTCCTACGAGCAGTACTTC. Its translation is CASSPSAGSGLSYEQYF.

V gene TRBV7-6 combines with J gene TRBJ2-1; 8 bases match TRBD1. The trim removed 3 bases at V and 8 bases at J, leaving 3 bases unmatched. The CDR3 loop spans 13 amino acids. Germline V CDR1 and CDR2: SGHVS, FNYEAQ. The CDR3 region has the DNA TGTGCCAGCAGCTTGCCAGGGGGCTATGAGCAGTTCTTC. Translated, it gives CASSLPGGYEQFF.